Sequencing of this T cell receptor beta chain was carried out in a study of regulatory T cells in long-lasting Graves disease. V lost 4 bases to trimming and J lost 3 bases; unmatched junction nucleotides: 20. CDR1 is SGHTA, CDR2 FQGTGA, per germline. The CDR3 extends over 19 amino acids. General study points: Sharing of public clonotypes was greater in persistent patients (over 2,500) than in new patients (around 890).

Time point indicated: newly diagnosed GD, antithyroid drugs for less than 3 months. The TCR library was made from RNA extracted from PBMCs. Patient provenance is recorded as an endocrinology department in Xi'an, China. The TCR beta library used iRepertoire HTBI primers with Arm-PCR amplification of CDR3. MiXCR, run by TCRdb on the multiplex PCR reads, gives a single entry per CDR3 protein. The profile shows some 410,000 distinct CDR3 sequences, about 17% of them singletons. This clonotype showed up many times. What it recognizes is unknown. The same sample was also studied in work on T cells in Graves' hyperthyroidism and ophthalmopathy. That work contributes: Disease duration under 2 months; hyperthyroidism patients were aged 18 to 65.

V gene TRBV7-3 combines with J gene TRBJ2-7, with 8 bases fitting TRBD1. This receptor was obtained from a woman between 25 and 40 years old with Graves disease. The material sequenced was peripheral blood mononuclear cells (PBMCs), taken at new diagnosis, from a patient treated with antithyroid drugs. Here the CDR3 reads CASSSPCRAGGVSIYEQYF. The CDR3 bases are TGTGCCAGCAGCTCTCCGTGTCGGGCAGGGGGCGTTAGTATCTACGAGCAGTACTTC. Drawing the rest from reference TRBV7-3 and TRBJ2-7, the complete variable domain is GAGVSQTPSNKVTEKGKYVELRCDPISGHTALYWYRQSLGQGPEFLIYFQGTGAADDSGLPNDRFFAVRPEGSVSTLKIQRTERGDSAVYLCASSSPCRAGGVSIYEQYFGPGTRLTVT.